This T cell receptor beta chain originates from a study of blood T cell repertoires in COVID-19. V was pared by 4 bases and J by 0 bases, with 10 bases between. In germline, CDR1 is KGHDR, CDR2 SFDVKD. CDR3 size: 15 residues. In the original processing: Reference gene primer amplification gave nucleated cell count estimates. Measured with immunoSEQ multiplex PCR; TCRdb has only the in-frame clones, and not every one. V, J and clone size derive from that table, while D and trimming were established from the DNA sequence. The table records approximately 120,000 clones, 75% to 85% of them present only once. This clone was seen a few times.

Sequencing was performed on peripheral blood. The sequence was obtained from a man aged 40-49 years with active or convalescent COVID-19. The gene calls are TRBV24-1 and TRBJ2-3, with D hard to call. CDR3 coding DNA: TGTGCCACCAGTGACCCACTGAAGAGCACAGATACGCAGTATTTT. This translates into CATSDPLKSTDTQYF.